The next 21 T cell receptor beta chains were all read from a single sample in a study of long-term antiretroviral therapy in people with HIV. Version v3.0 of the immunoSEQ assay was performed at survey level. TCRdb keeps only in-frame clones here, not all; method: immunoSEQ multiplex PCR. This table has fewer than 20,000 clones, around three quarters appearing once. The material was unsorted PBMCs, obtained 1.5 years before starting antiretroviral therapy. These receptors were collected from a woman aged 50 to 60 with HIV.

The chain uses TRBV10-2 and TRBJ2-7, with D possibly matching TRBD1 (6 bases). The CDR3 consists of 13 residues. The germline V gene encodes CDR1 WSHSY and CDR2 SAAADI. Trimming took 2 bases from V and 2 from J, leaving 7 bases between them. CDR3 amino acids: CASSETGPYEQYF. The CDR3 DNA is TGCGCCAGCAGTGAGACAGGGCCCTACGAGCAGTACTTC.

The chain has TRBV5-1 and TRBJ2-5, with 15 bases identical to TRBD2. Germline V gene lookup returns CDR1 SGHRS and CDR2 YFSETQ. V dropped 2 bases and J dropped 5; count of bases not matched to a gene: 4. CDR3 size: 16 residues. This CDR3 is CASSFGLAGGVETQYF. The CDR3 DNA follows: TGCGCCAGCAGCTTCGGACTAGCGGGGGGGGTGGAGACCCAGTACTTC. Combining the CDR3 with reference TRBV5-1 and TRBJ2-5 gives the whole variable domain KAGVTQTPRYLIKTRGQQVTLSCSPISGHRSVSWYQQTPGQGLQFLFEYFSETQRNKGNFPGRFSGRQFSNSRSEMNVSTLELGDSALYLCASSFGLAGGVETQYFGPGTRLLVL.

The CDR3 nucleotides read TGTGCCAGCAGTGAGTTGGGGTACGATTCTGGCTACACCTTC. Translating gives CASSELGYDSGYTF. The J gene is TRBJ1-2, the V gene TRBV6-1; D remains unclear. The germline V gene encodes CDR1 MNHNS and CDR2 SASEGT. There are 14 residues in the CDR3. Trimming pared 3 bases from V and 7 bases from J, leaving 15 bases between.

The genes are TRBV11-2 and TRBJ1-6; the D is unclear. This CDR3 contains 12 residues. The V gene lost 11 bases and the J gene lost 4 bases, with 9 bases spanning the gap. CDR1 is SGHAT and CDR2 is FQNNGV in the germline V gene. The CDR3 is CACRQYNSPLHF. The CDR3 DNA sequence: TGTGCCTGTAGGCAGTATAATTCACCCCTCCACTTT.

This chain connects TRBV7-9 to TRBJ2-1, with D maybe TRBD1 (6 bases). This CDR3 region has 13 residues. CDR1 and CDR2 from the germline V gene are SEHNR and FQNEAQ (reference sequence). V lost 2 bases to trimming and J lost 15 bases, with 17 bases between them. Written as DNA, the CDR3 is TGTGCCAGCAGCTTAAAGCAGGGGCTTGACCGGTTCTTC. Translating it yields CASSLKQGLDRFF. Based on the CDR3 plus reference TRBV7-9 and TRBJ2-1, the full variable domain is DTGVSQNPRHKITKRGQNVTFRCDPISEHNRLYWYRQTLGQGPEFLTYFQNEAQLEKSRLLSDRFSAERPKGSFSTLEIQRTEQGDSAMYLCASSLKQGLDRFFGPGTRLTVL.

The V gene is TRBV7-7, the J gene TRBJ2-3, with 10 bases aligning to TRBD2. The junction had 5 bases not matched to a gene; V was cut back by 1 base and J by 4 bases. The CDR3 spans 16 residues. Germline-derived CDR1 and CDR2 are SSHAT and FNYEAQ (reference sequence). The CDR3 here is CASSLGPAGGSDTQYF. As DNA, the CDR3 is TGTGCCAGCAGCTTAGGGCCAGCGGGGGGGTCAGATACGCAGTATTTT.

The CDR3 sequence: CASSQSEENSNQPQHF. The CDR3 region has the DNA TGCGCCAGCAGTCAATCTGAGGAAAATAGCAATCAGCCCCAGCATTTT. This chain links TRBV23-1 with TRBJ1-5; unclear D gene. TRBV23-1 is given ORF status, its function remaining uncertain. V was pared by 0 bases and J by 0 bases, with 9 bases between. The CDR3 sequence is 16 residues long.

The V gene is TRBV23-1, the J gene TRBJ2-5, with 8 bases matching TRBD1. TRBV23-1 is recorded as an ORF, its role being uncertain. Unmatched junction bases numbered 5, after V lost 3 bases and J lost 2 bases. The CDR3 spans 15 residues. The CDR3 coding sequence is TGCGCCAGCAGTCAGCCTGGACAGGGACAAGAGACCCAGTACTTC. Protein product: CASSQPGQGQETQYF.

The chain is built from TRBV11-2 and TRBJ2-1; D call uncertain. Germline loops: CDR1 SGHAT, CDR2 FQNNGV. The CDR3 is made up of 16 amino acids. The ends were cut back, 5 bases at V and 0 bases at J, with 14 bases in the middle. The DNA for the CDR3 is TGTGCCAGCAGCCCCAGTGAAACGAGCTCCTACAATGAGCAGTTCTTC. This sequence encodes CASSPSETSSYNEQFF.

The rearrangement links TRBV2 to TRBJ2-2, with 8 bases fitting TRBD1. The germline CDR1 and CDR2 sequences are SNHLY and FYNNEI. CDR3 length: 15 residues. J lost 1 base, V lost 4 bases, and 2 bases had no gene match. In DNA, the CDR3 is TGTGCCAGCAGTGGGACAGGGATGAACACCGGGGAGCTGTTTTTT. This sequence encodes CASSGTGMNTGELFF. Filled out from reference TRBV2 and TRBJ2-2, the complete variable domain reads EPEVTQTPSHQVTQMGQEVILRCVPISNHLYFYWYRQILGQKVEFLVSFYNNEISEKSEIFDDQFSVERPDGSNFTLKIRSTKLEDSAMYFCASSGTGMNTGELFFGEGSRLTVL.

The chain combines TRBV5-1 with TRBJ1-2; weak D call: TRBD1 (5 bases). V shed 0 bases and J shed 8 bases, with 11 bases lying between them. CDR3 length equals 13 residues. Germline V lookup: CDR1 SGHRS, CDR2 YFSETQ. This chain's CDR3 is CASSLGQGGGYTF. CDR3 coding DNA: TGCGCCAGCAGCTTGGGGCAGGGAGGAGGCTACACCTTC.

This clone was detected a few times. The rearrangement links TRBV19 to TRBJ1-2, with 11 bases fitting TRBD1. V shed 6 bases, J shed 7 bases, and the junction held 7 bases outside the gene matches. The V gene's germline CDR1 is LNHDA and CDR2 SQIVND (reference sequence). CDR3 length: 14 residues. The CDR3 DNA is TGTGCCAGTAGCCGGGACAGGGGGACGGGTGGCTACACCTTC. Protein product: CASSRDRGTGGYTF.

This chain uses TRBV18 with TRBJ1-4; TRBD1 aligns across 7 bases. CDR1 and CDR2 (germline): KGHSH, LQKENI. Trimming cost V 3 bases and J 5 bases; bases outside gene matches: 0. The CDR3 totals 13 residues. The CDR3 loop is CASSPTGNEKLFF. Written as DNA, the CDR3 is TGTGCCAGCTCACCGACAGGGAATGAAAAACTGTTTTTT.

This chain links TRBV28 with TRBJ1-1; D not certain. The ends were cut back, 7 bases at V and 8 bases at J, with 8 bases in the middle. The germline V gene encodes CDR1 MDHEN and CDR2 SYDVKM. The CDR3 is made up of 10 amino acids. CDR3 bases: TGTGCCAGCATGCACGGGGAAGCTTTCTTT. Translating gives CASMHGEAFF.

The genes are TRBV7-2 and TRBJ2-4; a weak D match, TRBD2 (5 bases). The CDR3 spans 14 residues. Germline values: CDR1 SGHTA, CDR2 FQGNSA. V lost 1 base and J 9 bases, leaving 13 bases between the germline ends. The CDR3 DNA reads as TGTGCCAGCAGCTTAGAGGCGCTAGCTGGCATTCAGTACTTC. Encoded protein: CASSLEALAGIQYF.

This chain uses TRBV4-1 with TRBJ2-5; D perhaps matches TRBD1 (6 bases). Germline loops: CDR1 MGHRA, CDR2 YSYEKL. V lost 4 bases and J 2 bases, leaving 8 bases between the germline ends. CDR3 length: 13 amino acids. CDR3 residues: CASSLGQQETQYF. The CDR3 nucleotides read TGCGCCAGCAGCCTAGGACAGCAAGAGACCCAGTACTTC.

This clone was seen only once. DNA for the CDR3: TGTGCCAGTAGTTTGACAGGGTGGGGGGATCAGCCCCAGCATTTT. This gives the protein CASSLTGWGDQPQHF. The chain joins TRBV19 to TRBJ1-5; 7 bases are shared with TRBD1. The J segment lost 5 bases and the V segment lost 5 bases, leaving 9 bases of the junction unmatched. Per germline, CDR1 LNHDA and CDR2 SQIVND (reference sequence). This CDR3 region has 15 residues.

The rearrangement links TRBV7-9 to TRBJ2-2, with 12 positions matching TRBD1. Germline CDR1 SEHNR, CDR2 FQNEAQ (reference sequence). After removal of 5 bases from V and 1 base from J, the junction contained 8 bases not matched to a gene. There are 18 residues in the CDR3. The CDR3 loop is CASSLRGTGGMNTGELFF. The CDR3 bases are TGTGCCAGCAGCCTCAGGGGGACAGGGGGCATGAACACCGGGGAGCTGTTTTTT.

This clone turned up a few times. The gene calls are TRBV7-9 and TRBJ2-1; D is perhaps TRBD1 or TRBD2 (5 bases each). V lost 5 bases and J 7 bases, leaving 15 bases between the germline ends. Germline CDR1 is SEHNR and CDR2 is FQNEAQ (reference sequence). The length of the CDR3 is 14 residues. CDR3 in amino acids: CASSPRDAMNEQFF. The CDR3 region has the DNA TGTGCCAGCAGCCCCCGGGACGCCATGAATGAGCAGTTCTTC.

CDR3 sequence reads: CASAVIRSSTEAFF. Here the CDR3 DNA reads TGTGCCAGCGCGGTTATCCGGAGCAGCACTGAAGCTTTCTTT. This rearrangement joins TRBV7-8 to TRBJ1-1; D remains unclear. V lost 8 bases and J lost 4, with 17 bases in between. The CDR3 spans 14 residues. In germline, CDR1 is SGHVS, CDR2 FQNEAQ.

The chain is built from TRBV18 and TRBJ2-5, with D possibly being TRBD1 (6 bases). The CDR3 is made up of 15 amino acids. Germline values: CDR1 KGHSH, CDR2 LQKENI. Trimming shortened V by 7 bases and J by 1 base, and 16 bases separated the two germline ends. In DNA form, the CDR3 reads TGTGCCAGCTTACCGAGCAGGGGCCGCCAAGAGACCCAGTACTTC. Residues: CASLPSRGRQETQYF.